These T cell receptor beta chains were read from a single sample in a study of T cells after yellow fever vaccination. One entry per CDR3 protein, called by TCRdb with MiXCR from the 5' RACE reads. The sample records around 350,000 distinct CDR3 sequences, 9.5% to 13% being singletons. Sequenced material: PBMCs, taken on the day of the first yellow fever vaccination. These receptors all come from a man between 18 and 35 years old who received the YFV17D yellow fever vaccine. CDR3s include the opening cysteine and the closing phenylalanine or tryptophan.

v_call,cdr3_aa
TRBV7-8,CASSLAAGTYPGYTF
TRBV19,CASSIGTGGYSPLHF
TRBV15,CATSRGTPGAGDYGYTF
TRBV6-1,CASRVGLGDGYTF
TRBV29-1,CSVAKQGRSYGYTF
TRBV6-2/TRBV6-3,CASSYSGHFNEQYF
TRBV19,CASKVTSGWNNEQFF
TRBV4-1,CASSQGLGITEAFF
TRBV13,CASSFSPSGRVGETQYF
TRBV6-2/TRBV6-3,CASSYSIQRDQPQHF
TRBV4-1,CASSALGAGEETQYF
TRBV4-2,CASSQPGDTQYF
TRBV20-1,CSASLGSHQETQYF
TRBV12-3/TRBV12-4,CASIVSRGRNHNEQFF
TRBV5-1,CASSPGQLTDTQYF
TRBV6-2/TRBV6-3,CASWLTNYGYTF
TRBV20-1,CSARVGARGQPQHF
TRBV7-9,CASSLSPGPVGF
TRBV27,CASSLRTGTYNEQFF
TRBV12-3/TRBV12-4,CASSLGGGRGYTF
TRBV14,CASSRGSSGANVLTF
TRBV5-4,CASSLGGERAQYF
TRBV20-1,CSAGTGTELYGYTF
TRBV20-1,CSAPWGTGDPQHF
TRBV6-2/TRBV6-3,CASSQADTQYF
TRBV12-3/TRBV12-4,CASGVTGQGEAYNEQFF
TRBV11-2,CASSLEWGTAVNNEQFF
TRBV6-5,CASSYRASGIHEQYF
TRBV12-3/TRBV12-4,CASRTPDNIQYF
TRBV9,CASSKTGTGSGANVLTF
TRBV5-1,CASRSGTGGKVDGYTF
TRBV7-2,CASSFRVTGELFF
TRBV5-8,CASSGGVSETQYF
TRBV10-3,CAINPSGGSSYNEQFF
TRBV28,CASSLQGYQPQHF
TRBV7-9,CASSPLSNEQFF
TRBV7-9,CASSLDQGGHF
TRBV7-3,CASSPRVAGGEQYF
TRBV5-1,CASSLEGPVYNEQFF
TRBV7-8,CASSFASRDTQYF
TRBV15,CATSRDLPTDNYGYTF
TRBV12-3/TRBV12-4,CASSLGGLRGEKLFF
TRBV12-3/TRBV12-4,CASSHGTGGGNEQFF
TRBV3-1,CASLSGEGGPNEQFF
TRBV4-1,CASSQSTLAGYRYEQFF
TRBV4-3,CASSPGGTKNIQYF
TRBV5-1,CASSLDYLNTGELFF
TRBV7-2,CASSPLRVGYTF
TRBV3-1,CASSHQYQETQYF
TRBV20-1,CSASPLRGRYNEQFF
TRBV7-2,CASSSLGGGEPQYF
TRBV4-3,CASSLGGAASTDTQYF
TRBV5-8,CASSYLSLNTEAFF